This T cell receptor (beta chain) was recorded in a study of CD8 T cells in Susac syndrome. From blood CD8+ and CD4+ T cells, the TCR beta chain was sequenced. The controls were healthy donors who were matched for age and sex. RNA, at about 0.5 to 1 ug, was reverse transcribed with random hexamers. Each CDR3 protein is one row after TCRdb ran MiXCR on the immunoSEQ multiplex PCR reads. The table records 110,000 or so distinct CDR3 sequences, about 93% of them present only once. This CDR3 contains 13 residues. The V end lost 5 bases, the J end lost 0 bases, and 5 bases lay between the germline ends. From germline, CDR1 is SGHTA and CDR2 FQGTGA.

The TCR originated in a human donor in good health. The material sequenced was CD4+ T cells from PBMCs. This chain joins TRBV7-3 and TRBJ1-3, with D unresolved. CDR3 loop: CASSRISGNTIYF. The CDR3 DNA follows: TGTGCCAGCAGCCGGATCTCTGGAAACACCATATATTTT.